Listed here is a single T cell receptor beta chain. The V segment lost 1 base and the J segment 9 bases; nucleotides outside the gene matches: 8. CDR3 length: 14 amino acids. Germline loops: CDR1 SGHTA, CDR2 FQGTGA. This entry is derived from a study of T cell changes during pregnancy in multiple sclerosis. Produced via immunoSEQ multiplex PCR; TCRdb's table is partial and in-frame only. The table shows around 35,000 clones, with over 75% occurring only once. This rearrangement joins TRBV7-3 to TRBJ2-5, with 7 bases fitting TRBD2. The receptor was derived from a female donor with multiple sclerosis, enrolled in a pregnancy study. The sequencing here drew on CD8+ T cells from peripheral blood mononuclear cells, taken before pregnancy. Written as DNA, the CDR3 is TGTGCCAGCAGCTTAATGGGGGGGACCACGGCCCAGTACTTC. Encoded protein: CASSLMGGTTAQYF.